This paragraph covers one T cell receptor beta chain sequence. Its antigen is unidentified. This entry belongs to a study of OX40 agonist ivuxolimab in advanced cancers. Looking at the study overall: A partial response was reached by three patients: one with hepatocellular carcinoma and two with cutaneous melanoma.

V lost 4 bases and J lost 2; bases outside the gene matches: 8. Germline assignment: CDR1 SGHDT and CDR2 YYEEEE. This CDR3 spans 15 amino acids. TCRdb's table, derived via immunoSEQ multiplex PCR, lists solely in-frame clones and lacks some. Found here are approximately 110,000 clones, around 92% of them singletons; the top ten hold 0.7% to 0.85%. Findings and caveats of the study: Patients who responded partially at 0.1-3.0 mg/kg showed clonal expansion ranking among the lowest. The authors did not determine the antigen specificity of the expanded peripheral T cells.

The receptor comes from an adult with an advanced solid tumor such as melanoma, head and neck, liver or kidney cancer. The chain carries TRBV5-6 and TRBJ2-7, with 8 nucleotides matching TRBD1. The source was CD4+ or CD8+ T cells sorted from blood, collected in a trial of the OX40 agonist ivuxolimab. DNA for the CDR3: TGTGCCAGCAGCCCAGACAGGGGAAGGCCCTACGAGCAGTACTTC. Its translation: CASSPDRGRPYEQYF. Full variable domain (outside the CDR3, taken from reference TRBV5-6 and TRBJ2-7): DAGVTQSPTHLIKTRGQQVTLRCSPKSGHDTVSWYQQALGQGPQFIFQYYEEEERQRGNFPDRFSGHQFPNYSSELNVNALLLGDSALYLCASSPDRGRPYEQYFGPGTRLTVT.